This entry is about one TCR beta chain. The antigen is not known. This entry belongs to a study of cytomegalovirus exposure and HLA in healthy donors. Study results and limitations: A prior analysis recorded that most TCR beta V segments were productive about 87% or about 30% of the time.

The PCR used 60 Vbeta and 13 Jbeta primers. This table comes from immunoSEQ multiplex PCR, and its TCRdb copy is limited to in-frame clones, with some not included. The sample lists under 150,000 clones, roughly three quarters occurring once. Donors sampled were nominally healthy, though unrecorded immune exposures were likely. CDR3 length: 17 residues. The V gene end was trimmed by 4 bases and the J gene end by 2 bases; junction bases not matched to a gene: 11. Germline CDR1 is SGHRS and CDR2 is YFSETQ. This clonotype was sampled from a woman in her thirties or forties in good health and CMV-seronegative. V is TRBV5-1 and J is TRBJ1-4; 7 bases align to TRBD1. The sequenced sample consisted of PBMCs. The CDR3 here is CASSLTGQSATNEKLFF. The CDR3, as DNA: TGCGCCAGCAGCCTCACGGGACAGAGTGCGACTAATGAAAAACTGTTTTTT.